This T cell receptor (beta chain) was captured by sequencing in a study of cytomegalovirus exposure and HLA in healthy donors. Concerning this clone: As yet, its antigen is unknown.

PCR involved 60 Vbeta and 13 Jbeta primers. This table comes from immunoSEQ multiplex PCR, and its TCRdb copy is limited to in-frame clones, with some not included. Of 65,000 to 75,000 clones listed, approximately 67% are singletons. The study, taken as a whole, reports: Association of a missense DCLRE1C variant with TCR beta V- and J-gene trimming was reported in a later analysis. Certain sequence variants were highly shared and formed a cluster, and this cluster was likely a sequencing artifact. Cytomegalovirus association was assigned to 150 to 200 TCR beta chains. The productive fraction for most TCR beta V segments was about 87% or about 30% in an earlier analysis.

Germline trimming cut 0 bases from V and 2 bases from J; bases unmatched to any gene: 3. The CDR3 is 16 residues long. Germline lookup yields CDR1 MGHRA and CDR2 YSYEKL. The TCR sequence derives from a woman aged 25 to 39 in good health and CMV-seronegative. The genes are TRBV4-1 and TRBJ2-4, with 8 nucleotides matching TRBD1. Source material: PBMCs. CDR3 nucleotides: TGCGCCAGCAGCCAAGAGAGGACAGGGACCAAAAACATTCAGTACTTC. Protein product: CASSQERTGTKNIQYF.